This T cell receptor beta chain was retrieved from a study of T cells after yellow fever vaccination. The study's findings and limits: On re-exposure, the response was weaker but peaked faster, at day 5 versus 15. Sorted repertoires could include abundant contaminating clonotypes from bulk cells.

This CDR3 region has 14 residues. Per the germline V gene, CDR1 is SGHDT and CDR2 is YYEEEE. V gave up 4 bases and J gave up 4 bases, with 14 bases separating them. This clonotype was counted between two and nine times. Antigen unknown. In TCRdb, the 5' RACE reads were re-called with MiXCR into one record per CDR3 protein. The sample contains 250,000 to 400,000 distinct CDR3 sequences, about 4.5% of which appear only once. The material sequenced was PBMCs, taken 15 days after the yellow fever booster vaccination. This clonotype was obtained from a man aged 18 to 29 who received the YFV17D yellow fever vaccine. The rearrangement uses TRBV5-6 and TRBJ2-5; a possible D gene is TRBD2 (7 bases). The CDR3 nucleotides read TGTGCCAGCAGCCGGGCGGGGGCCCCAGAGACCCAGTACTTC. It codes for CASSRAGAPETQYF.